These 25 T cell receptor beta chains were all obtained from the same sample, sequenced in a study of T-cell memory formation after mild COVID-19. One entry per CDR3 protein results from TCRdb running MiXCR on the 5' RACE reads. The table has about 150,000 distinct CDR3 sequences, more than 12% seen once. Source material: PBMCs or a T cell subset sorted from them (not recorded which). All receptors derive from an adult woman who had mild COVID-19 (a few samples of this study predate the infection). Cell type and time point are not known.

This clonotype was picked up a small number of times. The rearrangement links TRBV12-3 or TRBV12-4 to TRBJ1-6; 8 nucleotides line up with TRBD1. The ends lost 5 bases at V and 5 bases at J; junction bases unmatched: 5. The CDR3 runs to 15 residues. CDR3 in amino acids: CASSPQGADNSPLHF. The CDR3 bases are TGTGCCAGCAGTCCCCAGGGGGCTGATAATTCACCCCTCCACTTT.

This clonotype has just a few counts. J is TRBJ2-6 and V is TRBV18; no clear D gene. The CDR3 consists of 18 residues. Germline CDR1 and CDR2: KGHSH and LQKENI. The V end lost 3 bases, the J end lost 0 bases, and 15 bases lay between the germline ends. CDR3 loop: CASSPIPYASSGANVLTF. The CDR3 DNA follows: TGTGCCAGCTCACCTATCCCCTATGCCAGCTCTGGGGCCAACGTCCTGACTTTC.

This clonotype has just a few counts. Here the CDR3 reads CASNRDRGLHSGNTIYF. As DNA, the CDR3 is TGTGCCAGCAACCGGGACAGGGGACTTCACTCTGGAAACACCATATATTTT. The rearrangement links TRBV2 to TRBJ1-3; TRBD1 matches 10 bases. CDR3 size: 17 residues. V gave up 7 bases and J gave up 0 bases; unmatched junction bases: 9. The germline V gene encodes CDR1 SNHLY and CDR2 FYNNEI.

This clonotype showed up just a few times. The chain combines TRBV12-3 or TRBV12-4 with TRBJ1-4; D is ambiguous. With 5 bases removed from V and 7 bases from J, the gap between germline ends came to 17 bases. The CDR3 spans 15 residues. Here the CDR3 reads CASSVSLILGEKLFF. The CDR3 nucleotides read TGTGCCAGCAGTGTATCACTGATACTGGGTGAAAAACTGTTTTTT.

The gene calls are TRBV2 and TRBJ2-1, with 11 bases aligning to TRBD2. CDR3 length: 14 residues. The germline CDR1 and CDR2 sequences are SNHLY and FYNNEI. V was pared by 9 bases and J by 3 bases, with 4 bases of the junction left unmatched. CDR3 in amino acids: CARVGLAGYNEQFF. The CDR3 DNA reads TGTGCCAGAGTTGGACTAGCGGGCTACAATGAGCAGTTCTTC.

The table lists this clonotype with a few counts. The V gene is TRBV5-1, the J gene TRBJ1-6; 9 bases are shared with TRBD1. CDR1 and CDR2 from the germline V gene are SGHRS and YFSETQ. The CDR3 contains 20 residues. The junction had 19 bases not matched to a gene; V was cut back by 4 bases and J by 5 bases. CDR3 bases: TGCGCCAGCAGCCTGACCCCGGGACAGGGAGGAGGATGGGATAATTCACCCCTCCACTTT. This codes for CASSLTPGQGGGWDNSPLHF.

This chain joins TRBV9 and TRBJ2-1; 10 bases line up with TRBD2. The ends lost 0 bases at V and 5 bases at J; junction bases unmatched: 2. Germline V CDR1 and CDR2: SGDLS, YYNGEE. This CDR3 comprises 15 residues. The CDR3 DNA reads as TGTGCCAGCAGCGTAGGGCTAGCGGGGGACAATGAGCAGTTCTTC. Translation gives CASSVGLAGDNEQFF.

This clonotype appeared a few times. The rearrangement links TRBV24-1 to TRBJ2-3; D uncertain. The CDR3 has 14 amino acids. From germline, CDR1 is KGHDR and CDR2 SFDVKD. Trimming cost V 1 base and J 2 bases, with 6 bases left between them. The CDR3: CATSDFRSTDTQYF. In DNA form, the CDR3 reads TGTGCCACCAGTGATTTTCGGTCCACAGATACGCAGTATTTT.

J is TRBJ1-1 and V is TRBV19; weak D call: TRBD1 (5 bases). Germline CDR1 LNHDA, CDR2 SQIVND (reference sequence). This CDR3 spans 13 amino acids. Trimming pared 1 base from V and 4 bases from J, leaving 7 bases between. The DNA of the CDR3 is TGTGCCAGTAGTATAGGACAGCTCACTGAAGCTTTCTTT. Translation gives CASSIGQLTEAFF.

The chain combines TRBV5-1 with TRBJ2-6; 13 bases align to TRBD2. The ends lost 0 bases at V and 2 bases at J; junction bases unmatched: 5. This CDR3 comprises 19 residues. CDR1 SGHRS and CDR2 YFSETQ come from the germline V gene. The CDR3 nucleotides read TGCGCCAGCAGCTTGGTGGGGACTAGCGGGATGGCTGGGGCCAACGTCCTGACTTTC. Amino acids: CASSLVGTSGMAGANVLTF.

V usage is TRBV24-1 and J usage is TRBJ1-2; D is possibly TRBD1 (5 bases). This CDR3 is 13 amino acids long. V was cut by 5 bases and J by 8 bases, with 14 bases left in between. Germline values: CDR1 KGHDR, CDR2 SFDVKD. This chain's CDR3 is CATSAPSRDGYTF. In DNA, the CDR3 is TGTGCCACCAGTGCCCCGTCACGGGACGGCTACACCTTC.

This clonotype was found a few times. The rearrangement joins TRBV12-3 or TRBV12-4 to TRBJ2-7, with D tentatively TRBD2 (7 bases). Trimming pared 8 bases from V and 0 bases from J, leaving 14 bases between. The CDR3 length is 14 residues. This CDR3 is CASLEGGSSYEQYF. The CDR3 bases are TGTGCCAGCTTGGAGGGGGGGAGCTCCTACGAGCAGTACTTC.

This clonotype was seen only a few times. The CDR3 nucleotides read TGCGCCAGCAGCTTTGATATGAGGGAAAAGCTGTTTTTT. Translating gives CASSFDMREKLFF. The chain has TRBV5-1 and TRBJ2-2; maybe TRBD2 (5 bases). The CDR3 consists of 13 residues. CDR1 is SGHRS, CDR2 YFSETQ, per germline. Trimming pared 2 bases from V and 12 bases from J, leaving 14 bases between.

The chain couples TRBV11-2 to TRBJ2-1, with D tentatively TRBD1 or TRBD2 (5 bases each). Germline loops: CDR1 SGHAT, CDR2 FQNNGV. V lost 6 bases and J 3 bases, leaving 15 bases between the germline ends. The CDR3 runs to 15 residues. The CDR3 nucleotides read TGTGCCAGCAGAGTACAGAGGGGCCTCTACAATGAGCAGTTCTTC. Translated: CASRVQRGLYNEQFF. Drawing the rest from reference TRBV11-2 and TRBJ2-1, the complete variable domain is EAGVAQSPRYKIIEKRQSVAFWCNPISGHATLYWYQQILGQGPKLLIQFQNNGVVDDSQLPKDRFSAERLKGVDSTLKIQPAKLEDSAVYLCASRVQRGLYNEQFFGPGTRLTVL.

The chain links TRBV5-4 to TRBJ1-2; 7 positions agree with TRBD1. J was trimmed by 5 bases and V by 7 bases; bases with no gene match: 11. In germline, CDR1 is SGHNT, CDR2 YYREEE (reference sequence). The CDR3 loop spans 14 amino acids. The CDR3 DNA follows: TGTGCCAGCGGCTATCTAGGGGGCCGGTATGGCTACACCTTC. Protein sequence: CASGYLGGRYGYTF.

The chain combines TRBV11-2 with TRBJ2-1; maybe TRBD1 (6 bases). Germline CDR1 and CDR2: SGHAT and FQNNGV. Trimming removed 5 bases at V and 7 bases at J, with 21 bases between. This CDR3 is 16 amino acids long. This CDR3 is CASSPTFSGGSNEQFF. The CDR3, as DNA: TGTGCCAGCAGCCCAACTTTTAGTGGGGGCTCGAATGAGCAGTTCTTC.

This clonotype came up once. The chain uses TRBV29-1 and TRBJ2-7; D remains unclear. CDR3 length: 12 residues. V lost 8 bases and J 1 base, leaving 12 bases between the germline ends. Germline values: CDR1 SQVTM, CDR2 ANQGSEA. The CDR3 nucleotides read TGCAGCTTTCGACTGAATTCCTACGAGCAGTACTTC. Encoded protein: CSFRLNSYEQYF.

This clonotype has more than one count but fewer than ten. The chain combines TRBV24-1 with TRBJ2-1, with 9 bases aligning to TRBD2. V lost 9 bases, J lost 0 bases, and 20 bases stayed unmatched. Germline V gene sequence: CDR1 KGHDR, CDR2 SFDVKD. The CDR3 runs 20 residues. CDR3 DNA: TGTGCCACCTCTTCAAATTTCCTTACTGGCGGGAGGGCCTCCTACAATGAGCAGTTCTTC. Translation gives CATSSNFLTGGRASYNEQFF.

The chain uses TRBV29-1 and TRBJ2-1; D assignment may be TRBD1 or TRBD2 (5 bases each). This CDR3 has 14 amino acids. V lost 4 bases and J 4 bases, leaving 14 bases between the germline ends. Germline V gives CDR1 SQVTM, CDR2 ANQGSEA. The CDR3 DNA sequence: TGCAGCGTTGTAGGGCAGGGAGCGTACAATGAGCAGTTCTTC. As protein: CSVVGQGAYNEQFF.

J is TRBJ1-1 and V is TRBV19; 7 bases map to TRBD1. Germline loops: CDR1 LNHDA, CDR2 SQIVND (reference sequence). V shed 6 bases and J 8 bases; nucleotides not matched to a gene: 9. The CDR3 covers 13 residues. The CDR3 DNA follows: TGTGCCAGTAGAGGCTATCGGGACAGAGAAGCTTTCTTT. Amino acids: CASRGYRDREAFF.

This clonotype was recorded a few times. The chain employs TRBV5-1 and TRBJ2-1, with 7 bases matching TRBD2. The CDR3 has 18 residues. Trimming at V came to 0 bases and at J to 8 bases, leaving 17 bases not matched to a gene. Germline CDR1 SGHRS, CDR2 YFSETQ. This chain's CDR3 is CASSLGRGAGPQVYEQFF. The CDR3 coding sequence is TGCGCCAGCAGCTTGGGGCGCGGAGCGGGGCCCCAGGTCTATGAGCAGTTCTTC.

This clonotype has more than one count but fewer than ten. V usage is TRBV7-2 and J usage is TRBJ2-1; no firm D call. There are 13 residues in the CDR3. V lost 4 bases to trimming and J lost 9 bases, with 13 bases between them. Germline V gene data show CDR1 as SGHTA and CDR2 as FQGNSA. The CDR3: CASSSGPAGEQFF. The CDR3 coding sequence is TGTGCCAGCAGCTCGGGTCCGGCAGGTGAGCAGTTCTTC.

V is TRBV4-1 and J is TRBJ2-7, with 8 positions matching TRBD1. The CDR3 spans 14 residues. Germline V CDR1 and CDR2: MGHRA, YSYEKL. With 3 bases clipped from V and 6 bases from J, the junction kept 7 bases outside the gene matches. The CDR3 reads CASSHGQGSVEQYF. CDR3 coding DNA: TGCGCCAGCAGCCACGGACAGGGTTCCGTCGAGCAGTACTTC.

This clonotype was counted at least ten times. V gene TRBV27 combines with J gene TRBJ2-4; a weak D match, TRBD2 (6 bases). CDR3 length: 15 amino acids. V was trimmed by 5 bases and J by 0 bases, leaving 11 bases between them. CDR1 is MNHEY, CDR2 SMNVEV, per germline (reference sequence). The CDR3 nucleotides read TGTGCCAGCAGTCGAAAGGGACTAGCCAAAAACATTCAGTACTTC. This sequence encodes CASSRKGLAKNIQYF.

V gene TRBV3-1 combines with J gene TRBJ1-4; 9 nucleotides match TRBD1. CDR1 and CDR2 from the germline V gene are LGHDT and YNNKEL (reference sequence). The CDR3 consists of 15 residues. V lost 2 bases, J lost 6 bases, and 4 bases stayed unmatched. CDR3 in amino acids: CASSQHRGRDEKLFF. The CDR3 bases are TGTGCCAGCAGCCAACACAGGGGGCGGGATGAAAAACTGTTTTTT. The variable domain in full, with the rest retrieved from reference TRBV3-1 and TRBJ1-4, is DTAVSQTPKYLVTQMGNDKSIKCEQNLGHDTMYWYKQDSKKFLKIMFSYNNKELIINETVPNRFSPKSPDKAHLNLHINSLELGDSAVYFCASSQHRGRDEKLFFGSGTQLSVL.